These 8 T cell receptor beta chains were all obtained from the same sample, sequenced in a study of cytomegalovirus exposure and HLA in healthy donors. A multiplex PCR was run with 60 Vbeta primers and 13 Jbeta primers. The protocol was immunoSEQ multiplex PCR, while the TCRdb copy is restricted to in-frame clones and leaves out a portion. In the table there are just under 95,000 clones, roughly 80% of which are singletons. Sequencing was carried out using PBMCs. All receptors derive from a girl aged 2-10 years in good health and CMV-seropositive.

The V call is TRBV4-1, the J call TRBJ2-5, with no clear D. Deletions cut 1 base from V and 3 bases from J, with 12 bases between. Per germline, CDR1 MGHRA and CDR2 YSYEKL. The CDR3 runs 15 residues. The CDR3 is CASSQVSGSEETQYF. Here the CDR3 DNA reads TGCGCCAGCAGCCAAGTCTCCGGGTCGGAAGAGACCCAGTACTTC.

The genes are TRBV27 and TRBJ1-4; D not certain. V was cut by 8 bases and J by 0 bases, with 10 bases left in between. This CDR3 is 14 amino acids long. Per germline, CDR1 MNHEY and CDR2 SMNVEV (reference sequence). The CDR3 loop is CASGGVPTNEKLFF. The CDR3 region has the DNA TGTGCCAGCGGCGGGGTTCCAACTAATGAAAAACTGTTTTTT.

The rearrangement joins TRBV4-2 to TRBJ1-2, with D hard to call. The length of the CDR3 is 16 residues. Trimming removed 4 bases at V and 8 bases at J, with 23 bases between. Looked up from germline, CDR1 is LGHNA and CDR2 is YNFKEQ. The CDR3 DNA follows: TGTGCCAGCAGCCTCGAAGCCCCGGTCGGGGAGAAGGGCTACACCTTC. Translated, it gives CASSLEAPVGEKGYTF.

As for this clone: Other nucleotide sequences from this sample produce the same CDR3. The chain joins TRBV29-1 to TRBJ1-5; 8 bases agree with TRBD1. Germline trimming cut 6 bases from V and 2 bases from J; bases unmatched to any gene: 9. The CDR3 length is 15 residues. The germline V gene has CDR1 SQVTM and CDR2 ANQGSEA. CDR3 DNA sequence: TGCAGCGTAGGGGGTGGGACAGGTGGCAATCAGCCCCAGCATTTT. Protein sequence: CSVGGGTGGNQPQHF.

This clone came up once. The chain recombines TRBV5-1 with TRBJ1-1; TRBD1 agrees at 7 bases. The CDR3 runs 14 residues. Trimming removed 4 bases from V and 1 base from J; junction bases left unmatched: 4. CDR1 is SGHRS and CDR2 is YFSETQ in the germline V gene. The chain's CDR3 is CASSRQGSNTEAFF. In nucleotides, the CDR3 is TGCGCCAGCAGCAGACAGGGATCGAACACTGAAGCTTTCTTT.

This chain uses TRBV19 with TRBJ1-3; D may be TRBD1 (6 bases). CDR3 length: 18 residues. Trimming left V 1 base short and J 0 bases short, with 16 bases between. The germline gives CDR1 LNHDA, CDR2 SQIVND (reference sequence). CDR3 in amino acids: CASSIGQTGTNSGNTIYF. The CDR3 DNA sequence: TGTGCCAGTAGTATAGGTCAGACAGGCACAAACTCTGGAAACACCATATATTTT. Complete variable domain (other parts from reference TRBV19 and TRBJ1-3): DGGITQSPKYLFRKEGQNVTLSCEQNLNHDAMYWYRQDPGQGLRLIYYSQIVNDFQKGDIAEGYSVSREKKESFPLTVTSAQKNPTAFYLCASSIGQTGTNSGNTIYFGEGSWLTVV.

The chain combines TRBV30 with TRBJ2-1; tentatively, D is TRBD2 (6 bases). The CDR3 is 15 residues long. V was trimmed by 4 bases and J by 10 bases, leaving 23 bases between them. From germline, CDR1 is GTSNPN and CDR2 SVGIG (reference sequence). This CDR3 is CAWMSPGLLLREQFF. In DNA form, the CDR3 reads TGTGCCTGGATGTCCCCGGGACTCCTGTTAAGGGAGCAGTTCTTC.

This chain connects TRBV28 to TRBJ2-1; D gene unclear. Germline V gene lookup returns CDR1 MDHEN and CDR2 SYDVKM. This CDR3 contains 17 residues. The V and J ends lost 5 bases and 7 bases respectively, with 24 bases between them. CDR3 sequence (DNA): TGTGCCAGCAGTCTTCCAATCGACCCAAAGTCAGGAAATGAGCAGTTCTTC. Translating it yields CASSLPIDPKSGNEQFF. The entire variable domain, with the rest obtained from reference TRBV28 and TRBJ2-1, is as follows: DVKVTQSSRYLVKRTGEKVFLECVQDMDHENMFWYRQDPGLGLRLIYFSYDVKMKEKGDIPEGYSVSREKKERFSLILESASTNQTSMYLCASSLPIDPKSGNEQFFGPGTRLTVL.